This TCR beta chain originates from a study of CD8 T cells in ankylosing spondylitis. The table lists this clonotype with a few counts. No antigen is known for it. Study-level findings and limits: Clones linked to the disease showed a CD8+ phenotype. They occurred at relatively low frequencies in peripheral blood. What seemed typical of ankylosing spondylitis blood was a TCR beta motif built from roughly 8 highly homologous variants. Previous work reported some of these motif variants in the synovial fluid and blood of reactive arthritis. Significant enrichment of disease-linked clones was reportedly seen in matched ankylosing spondylitis synovial fluid.

Making use of molecular barcodes, quantitative 5'-RACE generated TCR beta libraries. Each CDR3 protein is one row after TCRdb ran MiXCR on the 5' RACE reads. The sample holds 700,000 to 1,000,000 distinct CDR3 sequences, approximately 10% seen once. This CDR3 region has 15 residues. Germline values: CDR1 SGHRS, CDR2 YFSETQ. Trimming took off 0 bases at V and 2 bases at J, with 12 bases between the two ends. The gene calls are TRBV5-1 and TRBJ2-7; the D gene is possibly TRBD2 (6 bases). The receptor was isolated from a male donor with ankylosing spondylitis. The sample taken for sequencing was blood, either unsorted or a sorted T cell fraction (not recorded which). The CDR3 DNA reads TGCGCCAGCAGCTTGGTCGGGACTCGCCCCTACGAGCAGTACTTC. Amino acid sequence: CASSLVGTRPYEQYF.